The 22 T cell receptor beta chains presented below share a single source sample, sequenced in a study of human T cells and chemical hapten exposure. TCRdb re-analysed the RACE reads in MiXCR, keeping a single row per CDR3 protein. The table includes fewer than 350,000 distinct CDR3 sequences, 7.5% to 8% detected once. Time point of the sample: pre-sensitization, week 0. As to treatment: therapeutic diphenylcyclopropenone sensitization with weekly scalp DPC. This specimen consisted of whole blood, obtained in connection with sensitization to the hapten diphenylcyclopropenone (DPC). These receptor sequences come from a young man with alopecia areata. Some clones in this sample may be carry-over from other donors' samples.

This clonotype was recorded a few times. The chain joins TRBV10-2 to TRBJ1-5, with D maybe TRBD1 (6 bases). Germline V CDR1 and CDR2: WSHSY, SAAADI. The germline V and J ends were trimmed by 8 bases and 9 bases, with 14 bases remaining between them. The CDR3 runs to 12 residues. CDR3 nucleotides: TGCGCCAGCGGCCAGGGAGGGGGGCCCCAGCATTTT. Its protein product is CASGQGGGPQHF.

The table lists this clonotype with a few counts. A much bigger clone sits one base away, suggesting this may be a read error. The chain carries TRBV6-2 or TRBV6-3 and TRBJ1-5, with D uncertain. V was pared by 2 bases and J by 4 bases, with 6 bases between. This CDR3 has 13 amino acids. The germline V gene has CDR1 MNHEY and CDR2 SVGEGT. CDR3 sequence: CASSYGWNQPQHF. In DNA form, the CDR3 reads TGTGCCAGCAGTTACGGGTGGAATCAGCCCCAGCATTTT.

This chain's CDR3 is CASSLERGMNTEAFF. Written as DNA, the CDR3 is TGTGCCAGCAGCTTAGAGCGCGGGATGAACACTGAAGCTTTCTTT. The rearrangement joins TRBV7-9 to TRBJ1-1; D is undetermined. Germline loops: CDR1 SEHNR, CDR2 FQNEAQ (reference sequence). Trimming shortened V by 1 base and J by 0 bases, and 9 bases separated the two germline ends. The CDR3 loop spans 15 amino acids.

Here the CDR3 reads CASSRMAQSSPNTGELFF. CDR3 DNA: TGTGCCAGCAGCCGCATGGCACAGAGCAGCCCGAACACCGGGGAGCTGTTTTTT. The chain combines TRBV11-2 with TRBJ2-2, with D unclear. Germline assignment: CDR1 SGHAT and CDR2 FQNNGV. This CDR3 has 18 residues. The ends were cut back, 5 bases at V and 0 bases at J, with 19 bases in the middle. Complete variable domain (other parts from reference TRBV11-2 and TRBJ2-2): EAGVAQSPRYKIIEKRQSVAFWCNPISGHATLYWYQQILGQGPKLLIQFQNNGVVDDSQLPKDRFSAERLKGVDSTLKIQPAKLEDSAVYLCASSRMAQSSPNTGELFFGEGSRLTVL.

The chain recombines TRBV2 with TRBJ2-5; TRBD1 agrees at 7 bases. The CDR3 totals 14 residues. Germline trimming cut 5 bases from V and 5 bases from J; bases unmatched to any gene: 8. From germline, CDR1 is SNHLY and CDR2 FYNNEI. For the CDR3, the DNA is TGTGCCAGCAGTTTCTGGACAGGTCTGGAGACCCAGTACTTC. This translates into CASSFWTGLETQYF. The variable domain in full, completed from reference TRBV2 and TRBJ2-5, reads EPEVTQTPSHQVTQMGQEVILRCVPISNHLYFYWYRQILGQKVEFLVSFYNNEISEKSEIFDDQFSVERPDGSNFTLKIRSTKLEDSAMYFCASSFWTGLETQYFGPGTRLLVL.

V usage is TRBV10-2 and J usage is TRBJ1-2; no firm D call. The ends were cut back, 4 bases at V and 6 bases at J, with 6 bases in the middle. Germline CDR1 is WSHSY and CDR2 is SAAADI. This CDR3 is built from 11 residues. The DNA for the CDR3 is TGCGCCAGCAGTGCCCAGGATGGCTACACCTTC. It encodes CASSAQDGYTF.

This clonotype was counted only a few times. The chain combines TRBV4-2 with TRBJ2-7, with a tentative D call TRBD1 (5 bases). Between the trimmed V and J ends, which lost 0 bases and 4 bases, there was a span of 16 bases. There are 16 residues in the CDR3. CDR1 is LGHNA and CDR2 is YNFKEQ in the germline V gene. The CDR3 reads CASSQEAQGRYYEQYF. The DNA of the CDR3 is TGTGCCAGCAGCCAAGAGGCGCAGGGTCGCTATTACGAGCAGTACTTC.

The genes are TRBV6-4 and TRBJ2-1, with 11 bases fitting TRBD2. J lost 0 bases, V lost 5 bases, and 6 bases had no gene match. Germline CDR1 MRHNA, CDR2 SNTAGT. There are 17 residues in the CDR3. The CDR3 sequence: CASSSQTSGVSYNEQFF. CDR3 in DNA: TGTGCCAGCAGTTCACAGACTAGCGGGGTCTCCTACAATGAGCAGTTCTTC.

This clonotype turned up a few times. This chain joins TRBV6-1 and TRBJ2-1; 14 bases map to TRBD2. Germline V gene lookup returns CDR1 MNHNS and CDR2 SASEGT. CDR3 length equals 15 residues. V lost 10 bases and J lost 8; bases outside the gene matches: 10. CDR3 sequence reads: CAILRLAGGAYEQFF. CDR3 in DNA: TGTGCCATCCTCCGACTAGCGGGGGGGGCATATGAGCAGTTCTTC.

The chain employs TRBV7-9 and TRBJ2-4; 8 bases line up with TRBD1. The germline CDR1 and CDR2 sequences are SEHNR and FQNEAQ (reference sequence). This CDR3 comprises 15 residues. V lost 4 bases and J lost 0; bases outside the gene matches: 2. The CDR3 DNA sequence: TGTGCCAGCAGCTGGGGGACAGGAGCCAAAAACATTCAGTACTTC. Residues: CASSWGTGAKNIQYF. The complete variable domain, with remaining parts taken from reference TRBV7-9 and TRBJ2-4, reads DTGVSQNPRHKITKRGQNVTFRCDPISEHNRLYWYRQTLGQGPEFLTYFQNEAQLEKSRLLSDRFSAERPKGSFSTLEIQRTEQGDSAMYLCASSWGTGAKNIQYFGAGTRLSVL.

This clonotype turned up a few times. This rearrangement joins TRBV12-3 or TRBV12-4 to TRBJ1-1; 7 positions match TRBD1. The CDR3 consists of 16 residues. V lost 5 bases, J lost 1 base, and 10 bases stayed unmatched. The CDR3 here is CASSRTTGVANTEAFF. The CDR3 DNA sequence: TGTGCCAGCAGTCGAACAACAGGGGTCGCGAACACTGAAGCTTTCTTT.

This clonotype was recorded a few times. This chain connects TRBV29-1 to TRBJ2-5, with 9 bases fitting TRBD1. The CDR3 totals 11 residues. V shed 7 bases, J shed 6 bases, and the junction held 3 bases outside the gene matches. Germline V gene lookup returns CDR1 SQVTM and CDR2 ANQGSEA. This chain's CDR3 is CSGDRAKTQYF. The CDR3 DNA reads TGCAGCGGGGACAGGGCGAAGACCCAGTACTTC.

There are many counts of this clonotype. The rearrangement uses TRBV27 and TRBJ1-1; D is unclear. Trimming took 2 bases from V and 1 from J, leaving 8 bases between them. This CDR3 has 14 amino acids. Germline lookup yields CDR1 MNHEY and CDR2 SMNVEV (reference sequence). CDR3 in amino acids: CASSLGRSNTEAFF. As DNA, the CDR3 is TGTGCCAGCAGTTTAGGCAGGTCGAACACTGAAGCTTTCTTT.

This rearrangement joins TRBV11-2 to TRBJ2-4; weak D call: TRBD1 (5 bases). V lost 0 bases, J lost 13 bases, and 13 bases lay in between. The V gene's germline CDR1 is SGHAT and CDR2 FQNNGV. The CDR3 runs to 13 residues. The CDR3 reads CASSLDPAGKQYF. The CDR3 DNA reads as TGTGCCAGCAGCTTAGATCCGGCAGGGAAACAGTACTTC.

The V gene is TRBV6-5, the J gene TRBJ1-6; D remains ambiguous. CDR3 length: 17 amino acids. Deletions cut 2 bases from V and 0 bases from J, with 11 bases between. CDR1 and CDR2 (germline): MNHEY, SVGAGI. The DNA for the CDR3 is TGTGCCAGCAGTTACGATGCGACTAGCTCCTATAATTCACCCCTCCACTTT. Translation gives CASSYDATSSYNSPLHF.

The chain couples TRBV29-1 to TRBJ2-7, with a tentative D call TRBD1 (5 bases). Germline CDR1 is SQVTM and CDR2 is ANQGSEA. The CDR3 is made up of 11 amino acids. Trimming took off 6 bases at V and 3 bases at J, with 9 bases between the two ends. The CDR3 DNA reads TGCAGCGTAGAGACAGTCTACGAGCAGTACTTC. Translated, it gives CSVETVYEQYF.

In DNA, the CDR3 is TGCAGTGCCCTACTTTGGGCAGGGGAACCAGATACGCAGTATTTT. This sequence encodes CSALLWAGEPDTQYF. The rearrangement joins TRBV20-1 to TRBJ2-3; D is perhaps TRBD1 (6 bases). Per germline, CDR1 DFQATT and CDR2 SNEGSKA (reference sequence). Trimming took 6 bases from V and 4 from J, leaving 20 bases between them. The CDR3 runs 15 residues.

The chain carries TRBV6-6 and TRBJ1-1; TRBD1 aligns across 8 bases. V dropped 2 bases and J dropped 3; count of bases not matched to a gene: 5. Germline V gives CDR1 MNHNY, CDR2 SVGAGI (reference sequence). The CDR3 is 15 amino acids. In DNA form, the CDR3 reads TGTGCCAGCAGTTACCAGACAGGGGAGGACACTGAAGCTTTCTTT. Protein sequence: CASSYQTGEDTEAFF.

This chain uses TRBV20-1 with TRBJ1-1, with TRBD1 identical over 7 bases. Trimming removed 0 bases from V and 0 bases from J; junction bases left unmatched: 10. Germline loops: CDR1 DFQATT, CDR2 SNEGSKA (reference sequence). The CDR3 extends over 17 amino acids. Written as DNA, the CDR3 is TGCAGTGCTAGAGACCCCGAGGGGGCGAGAGTGAACACTGAAGCTTTCTTT. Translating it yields CSARDPEGARVNTEAFF.

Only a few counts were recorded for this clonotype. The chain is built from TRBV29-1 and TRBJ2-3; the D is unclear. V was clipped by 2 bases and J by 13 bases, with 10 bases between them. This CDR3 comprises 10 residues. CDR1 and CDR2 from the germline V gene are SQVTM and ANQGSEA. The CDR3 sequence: CSVERVQKYF. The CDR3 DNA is TGCAGCGTTGAAAGGGTACAGAAGTATTTT.

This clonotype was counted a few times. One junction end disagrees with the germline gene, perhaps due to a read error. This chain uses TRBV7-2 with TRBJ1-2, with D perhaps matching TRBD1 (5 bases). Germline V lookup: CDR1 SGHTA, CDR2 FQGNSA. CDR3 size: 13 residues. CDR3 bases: TGTGCCAGCAGCATAGCGGGGCGCCCAGGCTACACCTTC. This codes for CASSIAGRPGYTF.

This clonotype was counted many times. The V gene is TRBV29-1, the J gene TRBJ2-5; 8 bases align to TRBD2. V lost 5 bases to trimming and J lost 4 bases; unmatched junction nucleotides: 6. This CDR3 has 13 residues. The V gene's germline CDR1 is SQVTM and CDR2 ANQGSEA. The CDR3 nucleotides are TGCAGCGTTCCAAGCCGGGGGGGAGAGACCCAGTACTTC. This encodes CSVPSRGGETQYF.